Presented here are 12 T cell receptor beta chains from one specimen sequenced in a study of identical twins. TCRdb re-called the 5' RACE reads through MiXCR, storing one row per CDR3 protein. The table includes about 920,000 distinct CDR3 sequences, around 12% detected once. The data also belong to a second study, concerning yellow fever vaccine responses in identical twins.

The sequencing sample was made of PBMCs. The receptors come from a woman under 30 in good health.

CDR3 amino acids: CASSVQGLSSYNEQFF. The CDR3 DNA is TGTGCCAGCAGTGTGCAGGGGCTAAGCTCCTACAATGAGCAGTTCTTC. The V call is TRBV6-1, the J call TRBJ2-1, with a weak D call TRBD1 (6 bases). Per germline, CDR1 MNHNS and CDR2 SASEGT. V dropped 4 bases and J dropped 0 bases, with 13 bases sitting between them. The CDR3 has 16 amino acids.

This clonotype has only a few counts. This rearrangement joins TRBV4-1 to TRBJ2-2; a weak D match, TRBD2 (6 bases). Between the trimmed V and J ends, which lost 2 bases and 2 bases, there was a span of 15 bases. Per the germline V gene, CDR1 is MGHRA and CDR2 is YSYEKL. The CDR3 has 17 amino acids. The CDR3 DNA follows: TGCGCCAGCAGCCAAAGAGCGGGCCAGATAAACACCGGGGAGCTGTTTTTT. Protein product: CASSQRAGQINTGELFF.

The table lists this clonotype with a few counts. The chain carries TRBV5-5 and TRBJ2-1; tentatively, D is TRBD2 (5 bases). The CDR3 has 16 amino acids. Per the germline V gene, CDR1 is SGHKS and CDR2 is YYEKEE (reference sequence). V was shortened by 5 bases and J by 2 bases, with 17 bases between the two germline ends. The DNA of the CDR3 is TGTGCCAGCAGTCCCCCTATGAGGGTCACCTACAATGAGCAGTTCTTC. This translates into CASSPPMRVTYNEQFF.

This clonotype has only a few counts. The V gene is TRBV5-1, the J gene TRBJ1-6; TRBD1 might be the D (5 bases). This CDR3 is built from 16 residues. Germline-derived CDR1 and CDR2 are SGHRS and YFSETQ. V was trimmed by 0 bases and J by 8 bases, leaving 15 bases between them. CDR3 sequence (DNA): TGCGCCAGCAGCTTGGCCCCGGGACGGCTTGATTCACCCCTCCACTTT. This translates into CASSLAPGRLDSPLHF. The full variable domain, in which reference TRBV5-1 and TRBJ1-6 provide the parts outside the CDR3, is KAGVTQTPRYLIKTRGQQVTLSCSPISGHRSVSWYQQTPGQGLQFLFEYFSETQRNKGNFPGRFSGRQFSNSRSEMNVSTLELGDSALYLCASSLAPGRLDSPLHFGNGTRLTVT.

The V gene is TRBV6-1, the J gene TRBJ2-3; D is unresolved. The germline V gene encodes CDR1 MNHNS and CDR2 SASEGT. The CDR3 totals 13 residues. V was trimmed by 8 bases and J by 1 base, leaving 10 bases between them. CDR3 residues: CASALPGTDTQYF. CDR3 bases: TGTGCCAGCGCCCTACCGGGCACAGATACGCAGTATTTT.

This clonotype was seen a handful of times. This chain connects TRBV28 to TRBJ2-7; 11 positions match TRBD1. Trimming removed 6 bases from V and 2 bases from J; junction bases left unmatched: 3. Germline V lookup: CDR1 MDHEN, CDR2 SYDVKM. The CDR3 totals 14 residues. CDR3 DNA: TGTGCCAGCAGGGGGACAGGGGGGACCTACGAGCAGTACTTC. The encoded protein is CASRGTGGTYEQYF.

The chain is built from TRBV18 and TRBJ2-7, with 8 positions matching TRBD1. The V and J ends lost 4 bases and 2 bases, in that order; junction bases with no gene match: 7. The CDR3 is made up of 15 amino acids. Germline V gene lookup returns CDR1 KGHSH and CDR2 LQKENI. The CDR3 region has the DNA TGTGCCAGCTCACTTACCGGGACAGGAACCTACGAGCAGTACTTC. Translated, it gives CASSLTGTGTYEQYF.

As regards this clonotype: One end of the junction fails to match germline, which may point to a read error. This sequence joins TRBV15 and TRBJ2-1; no clear D gene. The CDR3 has 13 residues. Germline CDR1 reads LNHNV; CDR2 reads YYDKDF (reference sequence). CDR3 region: CATSGETYNEQFF. The CDR3 DNA sequence: TGTGCCACCAGCGGAGAAACTTACAATGAGCAGTTCTTC.

This clonotype was detected a few times. The V gene is TRBV28, the J gene TRBJ2-2, with 10 positions matching TRBD2. Trimming cost V 4 bases and J 9 bases; bases outside gene matches: 8. CDR3 length: 15 residues. The germline gives CDR1 MDHEN, CDR2 SYDVKM. This CDR3 is CASSSPSGSFRELFF. The DNA of the CDR3 is TGTGCCAGCAGTTCCCCTAGCGGGAGTTTCCGGGAGCTGTTTTTT.

This clonotype has more than one count but fewer than ten. J is TRBJ2-1 and V is TRBV6-1; D possibly matches TRBD1 or TRBD2 (5 bases each). Trimming stripped 1 base from V and 9 bases from J, with 13 bases between. Germline V gene data show CDR1 as MNHNS and CDR2 as SASEGT. The CDR3 has 14 amino acids. The CDR3 loop is CASSEVGRVSEQFF. CDR3 nucleotide sequence: TGTGCCAGCAGTGAAGTGGGGCGGGTGAGTGAGCAGTTCTTC.

V gene TRBV27 combines with J gene TRBJ2-3; 11 positions match TRBD1. The CDR3 covers 14 residues. V lost 11 bases to trimming and J lost 6 bases; unmatched junction nucleotides: 10. Per the germline V gene, CDR1 is MNHEY and CDR2 is SMNVEV (reference sequence). CDR3 loop: CALGQGAMGDTQYF. The DNA of the CDR3 is TGTGCCCTCGGACAGGGGGCGATGGGGGATACGCAGTATTTT.

The chain has TRBV4-1 and TRBJ1-5; 8 bases are a match to TRBD1. The CDR3 contains 16 residues. Germline V gene data show CDR1 as MGHRA and CDR2 as YSYEKL. With 3 bases clipped from V and 7 bases from J, the junction kept 11 bases outside the gene matches. The CDR3 region is CASSQLPDRGGQPQHF. CDR3 coding DNA: TGCGCCAGCAGCCAGCTGCCTGACAGGGGCGGGCAGCCCCAGCATTTT.